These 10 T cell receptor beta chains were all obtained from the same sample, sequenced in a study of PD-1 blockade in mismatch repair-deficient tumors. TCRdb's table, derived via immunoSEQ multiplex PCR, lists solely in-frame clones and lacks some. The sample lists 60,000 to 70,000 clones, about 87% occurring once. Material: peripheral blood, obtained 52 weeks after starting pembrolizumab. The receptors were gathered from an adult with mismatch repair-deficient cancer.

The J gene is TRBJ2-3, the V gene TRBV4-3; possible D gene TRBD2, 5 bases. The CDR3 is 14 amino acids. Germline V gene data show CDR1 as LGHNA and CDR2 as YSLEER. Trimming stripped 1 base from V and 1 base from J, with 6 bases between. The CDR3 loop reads CASSQVEGTDTQYF. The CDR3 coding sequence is TGCGCCAGCAGCCAAGTGGAGGGCACAGATACGCAGTATTTT.

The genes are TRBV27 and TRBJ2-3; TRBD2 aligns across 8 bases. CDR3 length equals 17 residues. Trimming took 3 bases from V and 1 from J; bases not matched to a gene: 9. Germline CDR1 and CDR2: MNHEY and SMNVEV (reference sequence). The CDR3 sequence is CASSLSGGGMGTDTQYF. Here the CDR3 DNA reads TGTGCCAGCAGTTTGTCCGGGGGGGGCATGGGCACAGATACGCAGTATTTT.

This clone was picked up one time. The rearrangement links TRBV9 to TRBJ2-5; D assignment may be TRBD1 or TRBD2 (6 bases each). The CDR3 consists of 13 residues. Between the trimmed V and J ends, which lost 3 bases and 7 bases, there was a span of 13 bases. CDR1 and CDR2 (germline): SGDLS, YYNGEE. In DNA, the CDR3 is TGTGCCAGCAGCGAGGGGGGCCAGGGGACCCAGTACTTC. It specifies CASSEGGQGTQYF.

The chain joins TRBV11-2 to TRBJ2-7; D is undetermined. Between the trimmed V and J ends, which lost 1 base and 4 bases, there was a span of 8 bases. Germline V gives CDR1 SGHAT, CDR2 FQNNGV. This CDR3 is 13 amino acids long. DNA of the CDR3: TGTGCCAGCAGCTTAGGGCACCATTACGAGCAGTACTTC. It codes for CASSLGHHYEQYF.

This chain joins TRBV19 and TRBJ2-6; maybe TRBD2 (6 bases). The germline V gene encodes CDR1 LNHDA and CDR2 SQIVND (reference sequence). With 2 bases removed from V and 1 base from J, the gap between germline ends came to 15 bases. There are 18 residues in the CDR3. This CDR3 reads CASSISWGVGSGANVLTF. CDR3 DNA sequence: TGTGCCAGTAGTATATCCTGGGGGGTAGGGTCTGGGGCCAACGTCCTGACTTTC.

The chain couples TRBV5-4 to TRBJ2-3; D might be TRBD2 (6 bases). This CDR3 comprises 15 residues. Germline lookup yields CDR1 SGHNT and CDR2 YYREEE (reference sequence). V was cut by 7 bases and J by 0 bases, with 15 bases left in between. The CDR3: CASEVPSASTDTQYF. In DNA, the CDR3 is TGTGCCAGCGAGGTTCCTAGCGCCAGCACAGATACGCAGTATTTT.

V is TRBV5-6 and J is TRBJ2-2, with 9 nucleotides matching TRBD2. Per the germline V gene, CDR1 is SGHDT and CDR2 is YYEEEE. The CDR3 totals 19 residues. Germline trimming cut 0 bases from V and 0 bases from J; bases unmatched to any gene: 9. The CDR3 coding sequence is TGTGCCAGCAGCTTGGCGGGATACCTAGCGGGACCGAACACCGGGGAGCTGTTTTTT. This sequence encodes CASSLAGYLAGPNTGELFF.

The CDR3 protein is CASRGTSDSYEQYF. The CDR3 coding sequence is TGTGCCAGCAGAGGGACTAGCGATTCCTACGAGCAGTACTTC. V is TRBV6-5 and J is TRBJ2-7; 10 nucleotides match TRBD2. This CDR3 is 14 amino acids long. Germline V gene data show CDR1 as MNHEY and CDR2 as SVGAGI. V shed 6 bases and J 1 base; nucleotides not matched to a gene: 3.

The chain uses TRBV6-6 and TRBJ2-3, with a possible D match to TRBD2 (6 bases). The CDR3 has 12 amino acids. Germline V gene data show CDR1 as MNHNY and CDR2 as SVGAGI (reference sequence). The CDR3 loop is CAVGGIEATQYF. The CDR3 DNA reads TGTGCGGTTGGCGGGATTGAAGCTACGCAGTATTTT.

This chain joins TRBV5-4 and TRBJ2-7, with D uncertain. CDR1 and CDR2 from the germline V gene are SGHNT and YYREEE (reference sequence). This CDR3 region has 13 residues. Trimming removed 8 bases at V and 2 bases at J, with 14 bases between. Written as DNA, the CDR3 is TGTGCCAGAAACAAAACTACCCCCTACGAGCAGTACTTC. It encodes CARNKTTPYEQYF.